This TCR beta chain was recovered during a study of blood T cell repertoires in COVID-19. The overall study: COVID-19 samples collected from the United States, Italy and Spain covered acute and convalescent phases. T cells, B-cell-depleted T cells, or PBMCs provided the cDNA or gDNA that served as material.

In the original analysis: Reference gene primer amplification in the assay estimated nucleated cell counts. Clones were read by immunoSEQ multiplex PCR, and TCRdb kept only the in-frame ones, dropping some. V, J and clone size reflect that table, while D and trimming were determined from the DNA. The data hold 300,000 to 500,000 clones, with 88% observed a single time. This CDR3 contains 21 residues. Trimming at V came to 4 bases and at J to 0 bases, leaving 19 bases not matched to a gene. Germline V lookup: CDR1 WSHSY, CDR2 SAAADI. The source of this sequence is a woman in her twenties or thirties with acute COVID-19. Sample: PBMCs or T cells enriched from blood (not recorded which). The chain has TRBV10-2 and TRBJ2-3, with TRBD2 identical over 10 bases. The CDR3 here is CASSGLDNLAGDITSTDTQYF. CDR3 coding DNA: TGCGCCAGCAGTGGCCTCGATAACCTAGCGGGGGACATTACTAGCACAGATACGCAGTATTTT.